The 9 T cell receptor beta chains in this list originate from one sample, sequenced in a study of cytomegalovirus exposure and HLA in healthy donors. The PCR had 60 Vbeta and 13 Jbeta primers. Measured with immunoSEQ multiplex PCR; TCRdb has only the in-frame clones, and not every one. The sample shows under 250,000 clones, about 85% of them seen only once. The sequencing input was PBMCs. The receptors derive from a girl aged 2-10 years in good health and CMV-seronegative.

The CDR3 reads CAWSVSWSSYNSPLHF. The CDR3 region has the DNA TGTGCCTGGAGTGTTTCGTGGAGTTCCTATAATTCACCCCTCCACTTT. The genes are TRBV30 and TRBJ1-6; no clear D gene. The CDR3 is 16 residues long. Per germline, CDR1 GTSNPN and CDR2 SVGIG (reference sequence). With 0 bases removed from V and 1 base from J, the gap between germline ends came to 10 bases.

The chain is built from TRBV5-1 and TRBJ2-5, with TRBD2 matching 9 bases. The germline V gene has CDR1 SGHRS and CDR2 YFSETQ. CDR3 length: 15 residues. The trim removed 3 bases at V and 3 bases at J, leaving 6 bases unmatched. Written as DNA, the CDR3 is TGCGCCAGCAGCTCGATGGGACTAGCAGAAGAGACCCAGTACTTC. This encodes CASSSMGLAEETQYF.

As for this clone: Distinct nucleotide sequences in the sample also encode this CDR3. The rearrangement links TRBV5-1 to TRBJ2-3; TRBD2 agrees at 11 bases. The CDR3 sequence is 14 residues long. Germline trimming cut 5 bases from V and 1 base from J; bases unmatched to any gene: 0. Germline CDR1 is SGHRS and CDR2 is YFSETQ. CDR3 protein: CASRTSGGTDTQYF. CDR3 nucleotide sequence: TGCGCCAGCAGGACTAGCGGGGGCACAGATACGCAGTATTTT.

This sequence joins TRBV5-4 and TRBJ1-3; D may be TRBD1 (5 bases). V gave up 4 bases and J gave up 8 bases, with 16 bases separating them. Germline V CDR1 and CDR2: SGHNT, YYREEE (reference sequence). The CDR3 is made up of 14 amino acids. CDR3 sequence reads: CASSPERGGDTIYF. The CDR3 DNA is TGTGCCAGCAGCCCAGAGCGGGGAGGGGACACCATATATTTT.

This clone turned up a few times. V gene TRBV29-1 combines with J gene TRBJ2-3; 7 positions agree with TRBD2. The germline V gene encodes CDR1 SQVTM and CDR2 ANQGSEA. The V segment lost 6 bases and the J segment 3 bases; nucleotides outside the gene matches: 6. This CDR3 comprises 13 residues. CDR3 sequence reads: CSVVGGRTDTQYF. In DNA form, the CDR3 reads TGCAGCGTGGTCGGGGGGAGGACAGATACGCAGTATTTT.

The chain has TRBV7-8 and TRBJ1-2; 7 bases line up with TRBD1. Germline V gene sequence: CDR1 SGHVS, CDR2 FQNEAQ. CDR3 length: 16 amino acids. J gave up 6 bases and V 4 bases, and 14 bases lay outside the gene matches. The DNA of the CDR3 is TGTGCCAGCAGCTCACCCGGGGCAGGGGGTTGGGATGGCTACACCTTC. Its protein is CASSSPGAGGWDGYTF.

The CDR3 reads CASSPSSGRLTDTQYF. The CDR3 nucleotides read TGCGCCAGCAGCCCCTCCAGCGGGAGGTTAACAGATACGCAGTATTTT. V and J are TRBV4-1 and TRBJ2-3; 9 bases line up with TRBD2. The CDR3 loop spans 16 amino acids. The germline V gene encodes CDR1 MGHRA and CDR2 YSYEKL. V lost 4 bases, J lost 3 bases, and 8 bases stayed unmatched.

This clone was picked up a small number of times. J is TRBJ1-1 and V is TRBV4-1; D not certain. The CDR3 consists of 13 residues. Per the germline V gene, CDR1 is MGHRA and CDR2 is YSYEKL. The V end was cut by 0 bases, the J end by 8 bases, with 10 bases between. CDR3 amino acids: CASSQDGTAEAFF. The CDR3 DNA follows: TGCGCCAGCAGCCAAGATGGTACAGCAGAAGCTTTCTTT.

The chain links TRBV5-6 to TRBJ2-5; 7 bases line up with TRBD2. Per the germline V gene, CDR1 is SGHDT and CDR2 is YYEEEE. The CDR3 length is 17 residues. The junction had 11 bases not matched to a gene; V was cut back by 2 bases and J by 1 base. CDR3 nucleotides: TGTGCCAGCAGCTTAGGGAAGCCGGGACTAACCCAAGAGACCCAGTACTTC. Translating it yields CASSLGKPGLTQETQYF.